This T cell receptor beta chain was sequenced in a study of naive and memory T cell subsets (dated by TCRdb to about 2017). Some background on the complete study: The study applied an open-source, UMI-based TCR alpha and beta sequencing pipeline to sorted naive and memory peripheral blood T cell subsets. The results of the functional CMV T cell responses matched the IgG serology results in every case. RNA was DNase-treated and reverse transcribed with TCR constant-region primers, mostly using SuperScript III.

Library construction relied on UMI-ligation and nested PCR. An equimolar mix of two oligonucleotides covering both TRBC1 and TRBC2 was used as the beta constant-region primer. Four rounds of PCR, combining the SP2 primer with nested alpha and beta constant-region primers, were used to amplify the ligated cDNA. A single-stranded oligonucleotide carrying the SP2 primer and a 12-nucleotide UMI was ligated to the 3' end of the cDNA by T4 RNA ligase 1. The ligation reaction was incubated at 16°C for about 18-24 hours. PCR2 was typically performed as a SYBR Green qPCR and was stopped at a predetermined threshold so that over-amplification was prevented. All purifications after the first were performed with Agencourt AMPure XP magnetic beads. Library amounts were measured by Qubit and library quality was assessed on a TapeStation, where the main peak was expected at around 650 bp. Sequencing of the pooled libraries was done on an Illumina MiSeq using v2 2x251 paired-end kits, which typically yielded about 1-2.3 million reads per sample. Each sample library was pooled at 4 nM, and roughly 4.5-7% PhiX was included to improve cluster recognition. Per the source publication's procedure: Decombinator assigned V and J genes to Demultiplexor-processed FASTQ reads by tag matching, allowing a single base-pair mismatch. By using UMIs, Collapsinator corrected both sequencing errors and the frequency errors caused by PCR heterogeneity. CDR3Translator translated TCRs and extracted CDR3s from the conserved cysteine to the FGXG phenylalanine, flagging non-productive sequences. Gini, Shannon entropy and inverse Simpson indices were calculated on repertoires that had been subsampled to equal numbers of UMI-defined TCRs. Power-law fits to clonotype abundance distributions were performed by maximum likelihood within the linear range. When run on a single naive CD8 sample, MIGEC and the pipeline yielded similar UMI counts, similar unique TCR numbers and similar clonal distributions. In one analysis, naive TCRs also found in any memory subset of the same donor were removed from the naive repertoire. Repertoires were searched for approximately 7,000 CMV-associated CDR3 sequences compiled from VDJdb and a published dataset. TCRdb trimmed the raw reads at Q25, called clones with MiXCR and kept productive beta chains. Entries are consolidated by CDR3 protein sequence, retaining the most common genes and DNA. In this record, the V and J calls reflect TCRdb's handling and not the investigators' own analysis. The sample profile shows some 110,000 distinct CDR3 sequences; around 15% of them were found once. Jointly, the top ten make up 2.5% to 3% of the sample.

The CDR3 covers 13 residues, taking in both the cysteine and the phenylalanine. The kept DNA is CDR3 alone, 39 bases in frame from the first base. A distance of 12 bases separates the germline ends of V and J, which lose 6 bases and 2 bases respectively. In the germline V gene (reference sequence), CDR1 corresponds to DFQATT and CDR2 to SNEGSKA. This clonotype was counted only a few times. Its recognized antigen is unknown. Base qualities are not at hand, and no much larger clone is one base apart. TCR alpha and beta chain libraries were amplified separately from the second PCR step onward. Donor CMV status was determined by IFNgamma production from CD4+ T cells after overnight stimulation of fresh PBMCs with CMV viral lysate. CD4 T cells were positively selected with Miltenyi beads, followed by positive selection of CD8 T cells from the CD4-negative fraction. Cells stained for CD3, CD4, CD8, CD45RA, CD27 and a live/dead dye were sorted on a BD Aria II into four subsets by CD45RA and CD27. Blood was obtained from three healthy volunteers, and the blood from each volunteer was fractionated into CD4 and CD8 T cells and subsequently into four differentiation subsets. Approximately 120 ml of peripheral blood was collected from each donor, and PBMC were isolated from the blood using Ficoll-Paque PLUS density-gradient centrifugation. The sorted cells were lysed in RLT buffer, after which RNA was extracted using a Qiagen RNeasy kit and kept at -80 degrees C.

Points the paper makes about the study in general: No ground truth was available to validate the repertoire findings for the naive and memory subsets. A few larger clonotypes were present in naive repertoires, especially CD8 naive repertoires, and these clonotypes were possibly memory cells re-expressing CD45RA. Once error correction was done, more than 90% of naive TCR sequences showed up just once, which made the naive abundance distributions much steeper than those of the memory subsets. In both CD4 and CD8 cells, the Gini index increased while Shannon and inverse Simpson diversity decreased from naive through CM, EM and EMRA. A clonotype was defined as a single alpha or beta chain sequence rather than as a paired alpha/beta receptor. RNA-based TCR counts may be affected by expression changes linked to T cell activation and differentiation. A power law was followed by TCR abundance, with an exponent that differed between naive and memory subsets but was consistent across the three individuals.

Here the chain combines TRBV20-1 and TRBJ2-3; TRBD2 could be the D gene, as 5 bases match. Input material: naive CD8+ T cells from blood. This specimen's cell subset or site label, interpreted: naive T cells, CD45RA high CD27+. The sequence was collected from a human donor in good health. DNA sequence: TGCAGTGCAAGACTCGGGATCACAGATACGCAGTATTTT. This codes for CSARLGITDTQYF.